Listed here are 32 T cell receptor beta chains from one sample, sequenced in a study of T cells in Graves' hyperthyroidism and ophthalmopathy. RNA transcripts gave rise to amplified TCR beta CDR3 regions. During a first-round RT-PCR of the TCR CDR3, the HTBI primer set was used. TCRdb itself ran the multiplex PCR reads through MiXCR, one entry per CDR3 protein. The data show roughly 360,000 distinct CDR3 sequences, roughly 12% seen once. The source material was blood. The receptors come from a man aged 30-40 years with Graves' hyperthyroidism that later progressed to Graves' ophthalmopathy.

The sample holds many counts of this clonotype. The genes are TRBV7-2 and TRBJ2-3; possibly TRBD1 or TRBD2 for D (5 bases each). The V gene lost 5 bases and the J gene lost 6 bases, with 24 bases spanning the gap. CDR3 length: 17 residues. Per the germline V gene, CDR1 is SGHTA and CDR2 is FQGNSA. Here the CDR3 reads CASSPLRIPGWGDTQYF. CDR3 in DNA: TGTGCCAGCAGCCCCCTTCGGATTCCTGGGTGGGGGGATACGCAGTATTTT. The full variable domain, with the rest looked up from reference TRBV7-2 and TRBJ2-3, is GAGVSQSPSNKVTEKGKDVELRCDPISGHTALYWYRQSLGQGLEFLIYFQGNSAPDKSGLPSDRFSAERTGGSVSTLTIQRTQQEDSAVYLCASSPLRIPGWGDTQYFGPGTRLTVL.

This clonotype has at least ten counts. The genes are TRBV12-3 or TRBV12-4 and TRBJ1-5, with D perhaps TRBD1 (6 bases). The CDR3 is 13 amino acids. Trimming cost V 8 bases and J 6 bases, with 14 bases left between them. CDR3 protein: CASLGGGGQPQHF. Written as DNA, the CDR3 is TGTGCCAGCCTAGGGGGAGGAGGTCAGCCCCAGCATTTT.

The chain recombines TRBV5-1 with TRBJ2-2; 8 nucleotides line up with TRBD2. V was pared by 3 bases and J by 2 bases, with 6 bases of the junction left unmatched. Germline V gives CDR1 SGHRS, CDR2 YFSETQ. This CDR3 comprises 16 residues. The CDR3 here is CASSSRRGVNTGELFF. The CDR3 bases are TGCGCCAGCAGCTCCAGGCGGGGGGTCAACACCGGGGAGCTGTTTTTT.

This clonotype was observed a few times. The CDR3 DNA is TGCGCCAGCAGCGTGGGACAGGAGAGTTCACCCCTCCACTTT. This translates into CASSVGQESSPLHF. The J gene is TRBJ1-6, the V gene TRBV5-1; 8 bases fit TRBD1. Per the germline V gene, CDR1 is SGHRS and CDR2 is YFSETQ. The CDR3 spans 14 residues. V shed 4 bases and J 9 bases; nucleotides not matched to a gene: 6.

V is TRBV5-1 and J is TRBJ2-5; D is perhaps TRBD1 (6 bases). V gave up 7 bases and J gave up 0 bases, with 16 bases separating them. CDR1 is SGHRS and CDR2 is YFSETQ in the germline V gene. The CDR3 loop spans 15 amino acids. For the CDR3, the DNA is TGCGCCAGCGGACCCAGGGGAGAAAACCAAGAGACCCAGTACTTC. It yields the protein CASGPRGENQETQYF.

In regard to this clonotype: One junction end disagrees with the germline gene, perhaps due to a read error. The chain recombines TRBV12-5 with TRBJ1-1; D is possibly TRBD1 (5 bases). The CDR3 runs 15 residues. The germline V gene encodes CDR1 LGHNT and CDR2 FRNRAP. CDR3 sequence (DNA): TGTGCTAGTGGCTTGGTACGGGGGAGGGTCACTGAAGCTTTCTTT. Its translation: CASGLVRGRVTEAFF.

This clonotype was seen more than once but under ten times. The CDR3 region has the DNA TGTGCCAGCACCACGAGGGGGCTAGGAAACACCATATATTTT. Protein sequence: CASTTRGLGNTIYF. The V gene is TRBV3-1, the J gene TRBJ1-3, with 7 bases lining up with TRBD1. V trimming: 7 bases; J trimming: 4 bases; junction bases outside the gene matches: 7. The CDR3 spans 14 residues. CDR1 is LGHDT and CDR2 is YNNKEL in the germline V gene (reference sequence).

The chain employs TRBV6-1 and TRBJ2-1; unclear D gene. Germline assignment: CDR1 MNHNS and CDR2 SASEGT. The CDR3 consists of 16 residues. Trimming pared 1 base from V and 7 bases from J, leaving 17 bases between. The CDR3 DNA reads TGTGCCAGCAGTGAAGACTCAGCTGGTGTAAAGAATGAGCAGTTCTTC. It translates to CASSEDSAGVKNEQFF.

This clonotype was detected only once. A clone one base away is much larger, so this may be a read error. V is TRBV28 and J is TRBJ1-1; 7 bases line up with TRBD1. Trimming cost V 3 bases and J 0 bases; bases outside gene matches: 13. Germline V gene lookup returns CDR1 MDHEN and CDR2 SYDVKM. The CDR3 loop spans 18 amino acids. CDR3 residues: CASSFYAPMGQMNTEAFF. The CDR3 DNA reads TGTGCCAGCAGTTTTTATGCCCCCATGGGACAGATGAACACTGAAGCTTTCTTT.

This clonotype was observed a single time. The chain couples TRBV5-1 to TRBJ2-3; no reliable D call. V was shortened by 6 bases and J by 3 bases, with 14 bases between the two germline ends. This CDR3 contains 14 residues. The germline gives CDR1 SGHRS, CDR2 YFSETQ. The CDR3 nucleotides read TGCGCCAGCACGAGTCTTGAGAGGACAGATACGCAGTATTTT. Amino acid sequence: CASTSLERTDTQYF.

This clonotype occurred a few times. Its ends do not fully match the called genes, so a read error is possible. The chain is built from TRBV6-1 and TRBJ1-1; D remains unclear. Germline V CDR1 and CDR2: MNHNS, SASEGT. The CDR3 is 13 amino acids. The CDR3 nucleotides read TGTGCCACCCGATCGGGCGGGTACACTGGAGCTTTCTTT. Protein sequence: CATRSGGYTGAFF.

This clonotype was seen at least ten times. The V gene is TRBV6-1, the J gene TRBJ1-2; 7 positions agree with TRBD1. This CDR3 is 13 amino acids long. Germline V gives CDR1 MNHNS, CDR2 SASEGT. The V segment lost 1 base and the J segment 4 bases; nucleotides outside the gene matches: 0. Here the CDR3 reads CASSEGQGYGYTF. CDR3 DNA: TGTGCCAGCAGTGAAGGACAGGGCTATGGCTACACCTTC.

This clonotype has a count of ten or more. The chain employs TRBV2 and TRBJ2-1; 11 bases are a match to TRBD2. The germline CDR1 and CDR2 sequences are SNHLY and FYNNEI. There are 17 residues in the CDR3. V dropped 5 bases and J dropped 4; count of bases not matched to a gene: 10. The CDR3, as DNA: TGTGCCAGCAGTTGGGCACTAGCGGGGGCTCCATACAATGAGCAGTTCTTC. Its translation: CASSWALAGAPYNEQFF.

In this sample, this clonotype turned up a few times. The chain has TRBV7-2 and TRBJ2-7; D remains ambiguous. Trimming left V 1 base short and J 7 bases short, with 14 bases between. The germline V gene has CDR1 SGHTA and CDR2 FQGNSA. The CDR3 covers 14 residues. The DNA of the CDR3 is TGTGCCAGCAGCTTAGTCCGAACTAACGGGGAGCAGTACTTC. Its translation is CASSLVRTNGEQYF.

This sequence joins TRBV27 and TRBJ2-3; 14 bases align to TRBD2. Germline V CDR1 and CDR2: MNHEY, SMNVEV (reference sequence). The CDR3 sequence is 15 residues long. J was trimmed by 4 bases and V by 5 bases; bases with no gene match: 2. The CDR3 DNA reads as TGTGCCAGCAGTCCGGGACTAGCGGGGGCAGATACGCAGTATTTT. This sequence encodes CASSPGLAGADTQYF.

This clonotype was detected many times. The rearrangement joins TRBV12-5 to TRBJ1-4; perhaps TRBD1 as D (5 bases). The V end lost 1 base, the J end lost 0 bases, and 15 bases lay between the germline ends. The CDR3 totals 18 residues. Looked up from germline, CDR1 is LGHNT and CDR2 is FRNRAP. This CDR3 reads CASGLETGGDPTNEKLFF. The CDR3 nucleotides are TGTGCTAGTGGTTTGGAAACCGGGGGAGACCCAACTAATGAAAAACTGTTTTTT.

This clonotype has at least ten counts. This CDR3 reads CASSLQGSSNQPQHF. DNA of the CDR3: TGTGCCAGCAGCTTACAGGGTTCGAGCAATCAGCCCCAGCATTTT. The chain uses TRBV7-2 and TRBJ1-5; D might be TRBD1 (5 bases). Trimming cost V 2 bases and J 1 base, with 9 bases left between them. CDR1 and CDR2 (germline): SGHTA, FQGNSA. The CDR3 is 15 amino acids.

This clonotype has just a few counts. V usage is TRBV20-1 and J usage is TRBJ2-7, with D perhaps matching TRBD1 (6 bases). CDR3 length equals 15 residues. Germline-derived CDR1 and CDR2 are DFQATT and SNEGSKA (reference sequence). V was clipped by 6 bases and J by 2 bases, with 20 bases between them. The CDR3 region has the DNA TGCAGTGCACCCGCTACAGGGACGGGCACCTACGAGCAGTACTTC. Amino acids: CSAPATGTGTYEQYF.

To note about this clonotype: Being one base from a much bigger clone, this may be a read error. The V gene is TRBV28, the J gene TRBJ2-3; tentatively, D is TRBD1 or TRBD2 (5 bases each). V was trimmed by 2 bases and J by 3 bases, leaving 18 bases between them. CDR1 and CDR2 (germline): MDHEN, SYDVKM. This CDR3 region has 17 residues. The CDR3 coding sequence is TGTGCCAGCAGTTTAAGTGCGGTGAGGGGCAGGACAGATACGCAGTATTTT. The encoded protein is CASSLSAVRGRTDTQYF. The full variable domain, rest sourced from reference TRBV28 and TRBJ2-3, is DVKVTQSSRYLVKRTGEKVFLECVQDMDHENMFWYRQDPGLGLRLIYFSYDVKMKEKGDIPEGYSVSREKKERFSLILESASTNQTSMYLCASSLSAVRGRTDTQYFGPGTRLTVL.

This clonotype occurred many times. The chain employs TRBV6-2 or TRBV6-3 and TRBJ1-6; D remains unclear. The CDR3 loop spans 13 amino acids. The V gene lost 2 bases and the J gene lost 9 bases, with 8 bases spanning the gap. Germline V gene sequence: CDR1 MNHEY, CDR2 SVGEGT. CDR3 coding DNA: TGTGCCAGCAGTTACATCAGAAGTTCACCCCTCCACTTT. Translated, it gives CASSYIRSSPLHF.

This clonotype was picked up a small number of times. The V call is TRBV30, the J call TRBJ2-7; D call uncertain. V was cut by 1 base and J by 0 bases, with 13 bases left in between. The length of the CDR3 is 15 residues. CDR1 GTSNPN and CDR2 SVGIG come from the germline V gene (reference sequence). CDR3 region: CAWSEGTSSSYEQYF. CDR3 sequence (DNA): TGTGCCTGGAGTGAGGGCACGTCCTCCTCCTACGAGCAGTACTTC.

The chain recombines TRBV20-1 with TRBJ2-5; perhaps TRBD2 as D (6 bases). Trimming removed 5 bases from V and 1 base from J, with 8 bases in between. Germline loops: CDR1 DFQATT, CDR2 SNEGSKA (reference sequence). The CDR3 length is 12 residues. Here the CDR3 reads CSAWDSQETQYF. The CDR3 DNA sequence: TGCAGTGCTTGGGACTCCCAAGAGACCCAGTACTTC.

This clonotype occurred a few times. The gene calls are TRBV19 and TRBJ1-5; D uncertain. The CDR3 covers 14 residues. V shed 9 bases and J shed 0 bases, with 12 bases lying between them. Germline assignment: CDR1 LNHDA and CDR2 SQIVND (reference sequence). The CDR3 region has the DNA TGTGCCAGCCGTCGAAGGGCTAGCAATCAGCCCCAGCATTTT. Translation: CASRRRASNQPQHF.

This clonotype was counted at least ten times. The genes are TRBV5-1 and TRBJ1-1, with D perhaps TRBD1 (5 bases). Trimming shortened V by 5 bases and J by 4 bases, and 15 bases separated the two germline ends. Germline V lookup: CDR1 SGHRS, CDR2 YFSETQ. The CDR3 spans 14 residues. The CDR3 coding sequence is TGCGCCAGCAGAGAGGGGCTCTGGGGCACTGAAGCTTTCTTT. Translation gives CASREGLWGTEAFF.

This clonotype was seen repeatedly, ten times or more. The chain has TRBV10-3 and TRBJ1-1; no reliable D call. The germline V gene has CDR1 ENHRY and CDR2 SYGVKD. Trimming took off 0 bases at V and 1 base at J, with 9 bases between the two ends. The CDR3 is 15 amino acids. CDR3 residues: CAISESARRNTEAFF. As DNA, the CDR3 is TGTGCCATCAGTGAGTCGGCGAGAAGGAACACTGAAGCTTTCTTT.

J is TRBJ2-7 and V is TRBV29-1; 10 nucleotides line up with TRBD1. This CDR3 has 15 residues. Per germline, CDR1 SQVTM and CDR2 ANQGSEA. V shed 2 bases, J shed 4 bases, and the junction held 8 bases outside the gene matches. The CDR3 protein is CSVEPRGDRGYEQYF. Here the CDR3 DNA reads TGCAGCGTTGAACCGCGGGGGGACAGGGGTTACGAGCAGTACTTC.

Here the CDR3 DNA reads TGTGCCAGCAGCGTTGGCGGGGTCACAGATACGCAGTATTTT. Translation gives CASSVGGVTDTQYF. The V call is TRBV9, the J call TRBJ2-3, with D tentatively TRBD2 (6 bases). The V and J ends lost 2 bases and 2 bases respectively, with 9 bases between them. CDR3 length: 14 residues. CDR1 SGDLS and CDR2 YYNGEE come from the germline V gene.

This clonotype was recorded many times. V usage is TRBV6-1 and J usage is TRBJ1-2; TRBD1 is a possible D gene (5 bases). The CDR3 covers 13 residues. Germline V gene sequence: CDR1 MNHNS, CDR2 SASEGT. Trimming removed 8 bases at V and 5 bases at J, with 15 bases between. This CDR3 is CASLGQGIYGYTF. DNA for the CDR3: TGTGCCAGCCTCGGCCAGGGAATTTATGGCTACACCTTC.

This clonotype was picked up many times. This chain joins TRBV5-1 and TRBJ1-1, with 9 bases identical to TRBD1. From germline, CDR1 is SGHRS and CDR2 YFSETQ. V gave up 0 bases and J gave up 2 bases; unmatched junction bases: 5. CDR3 length: 16 residues. CDR3 DNA sequence: TGCGCCAGCAGCTTGGCCGGGACAGGGCTTAACACTGAAGCTTTCTTT. It is translated as CASSLAGTGLNTEAFF.

This clonotype showed up many times. V gene TRBV28 combines with J gene TRBJ1-5; D gene uncertain. Trimming removed 2 bases at V and 16 bases at J, with 21 bases between. The CDR3 contains 14 residues. The germline V gene encodes CDR1 MDHEN and CDR2 SYDVKM. The CDR3 loop is CASSLSSELFRGHF. The CDR3 DNA follows: TGTGCCAGCAGTTTAAGTTCCGAACTTTTTAGAGGACATTTT.

This rearrangement joins TRBV7-9 to TRBJ1-5; D unclear. This CDR3 has 14 residues. CDR1 is SEHNR and CDR2 is FQNEAQ in the germline V gene (reference sequence). Between the trimmed V and J ends, which lost 1 base and 2 bases, there was a span of 6 bases. CDR3 sequence reads: CASSLEVGNQPQHF. The CDR3, as DNA: TGTGCCAGCAGCTTAGAGGTGGGCAATCAGCCCCAGCATTTT.

This clonotype was picked up many times. The chain is built from TRBV6-1 and TRBJ2-7; 8 nucleotides match TRBD1. The CDR3 totals 13 residues. Looked up from germline, CDR1 is MNHNS and CDR2 is SASEGT. Trimming cost V 5 bases and J 6 bases; bases outside gene matches: 6. The CDR3 protein is CASSSSDRAEQYF. CDR3 nucleotide sequence: TGTGCCAGCAGTTCCTCGGACAGGGCCGAGCAGTACTTC.